These T cell receptor beta chains were read from a single sample in a study of OX40 agonist ivuxolimab in advanced cancers. The table came from immunoSEQ multiplex PCR; TCRdb's copy has only in-frame clones and leaves some out. The sample records roughly 56,000 clones, roughly 83% being singletons. The source material was CD4+ or CD8+ T cells sorted from blood, sampled in a trial of the OX40 agonist ivuxolimab. Receptors originate from an adult with an advanced solid tumor such as melanoma, head and neck, liver or kidney cancer. CDR3s include the opening cysteine and the closing phenylalanine or tryptophan. The order of the fields is J gene, D gene, clone size, V gene, CDR3 protein, CDR3 DNA. D genes are given only for firm matches. Size is stated for part of the rows, as once, few or many counts, or as a class when the clone is expanded.

TRBJ2-2	TRBD2	NA	TRBV29-1	CSVVVAGGPGGELFF	TGCAGCGTTGTGGTAGCGGGAGGTCCTGGCGGGGAGCTGTTTTTT
TRBJ2-1	TRBD2	NA	TRBV9	CASSVGAGVSREQFF	TGTGCCAGCAGCGTAGGAGCGGGGGTCTCACGAGAGCAGTTCTTC
TRBJ2-1	NA	once	TRBV28	CASSLGGGPYNEQFF	TGTGCCAGCAGTTTAGGGGGGGGGCCCTACAATGAGCAGTTCTTC
TRBJ1-2	TRBD1	NA	TRBV4-1	CASSQDGPGTGTSGYTF	TGCGCCAGCAGCCAAGATGGCCCCGGGACAGGGACTAGTGGCTACACCTTC
TRBJ2-7	NA	NA	TRBV11-2	CASSPTEAGYEQYF	TGTGCCAGCAGCCCGACCGAGGCCGGCTACGAGCAGTACTTC
TRBJ1-2	NA	NA	TRBV18	CASSRSHEGSYGYTF	TGTGCCAGCTCACGATCTCATGAGGGAAGCTATGGCTACACCTTC
TRBJ2-1	NA	once	TRBV6-5	CASRIIGVYNEQFF	TGTGCCAGCAGGATAATCGGGGTATACAATGAGCAGTTCTTC
TRBJ2-5	TRBD2	once	TRBV4-1	CASSLTGRLALQETQYF	TGCGCCAGCAGCCTAACCGGGAGACTAGCACTTCAAGAGACCCAGTACTTC
TRBJ2-1	NA	NA	TRBV6-5	CASSYSQALYNEQFF	TGTGCCAGCAGTTACTCCCAGGCTCTCTACAATGAGCAGTTCTTC
TRBJ1-5	NA	NA	TRBV18	CASSPQGQSGNQPQHF	TGTGCCAGCTCACCACAGGGGCAGTCTGGAAATCAGCCCCAGCATTTT
TRBJ2-3	NA	NA	TRBV7-9	CASSLRGLEDTQYF	TGTGCCAGCAGCTTGAGGGGATTAGAGGATACGCAGTATTTT